This TCR beta chain was sequenced for a study of cytomegalovirus exposure and HLA in healthy donors. Findings of the study overall: The listing of roughly 160 TCR beta chains classed them as cytomegalovirus-associated. The tendency of first-cohort TCR clusters to co-occur in the 120 validation repertoires was identified by a subsequent analysis. Specificity of a few CMV-associated chains for CMV antigens was verified in vitro. Reported results showed that the classifier diagnosed cytomegalovirus status with high specificity and sensitivity.

V was pared by 2 bases and J by 7 bases, with 14 bases of the junction left unmatched. The CDR3 sequence is 17 residues long. Germline V gene data show CDR1 as SGHKS and CDR2 as YYEKEE (reference sequence). Libraries were prepared by immunoSEQ multiplex PCR; TCRdb keeps only in-frame clonotypes and omits some of them. The sample lists about 130,000 clones, about 88% occurring once. Comment on this clone: The antigen remains undetermined.

The TCR was taken from a woman aged 18-29 years in good health and CMV-seropositive. The specimen was PBMCs. The gene calls are TRBV5-5 and TRBJ2-3, with 9 bases fitting TRBD2. CDR3: CASSFSSASGDLHTQYF. The CDR3 region has the DNA TGTGCCAGCAGCTTCTCGTCGGCTAGCGGGGATCTGCATACGCAGTATTTT.